At least ten counts were recorded for the clone carrying this T cell receptor beta chain. Clinicians diagnosed patients from clinical symptoms, serum thyroxine and TRAb, thyroid ultrasound and orbital computed tomography. This record comes from a study of T cells in Graves' hyperthyroidism and ophthalmopathy. Study-level background: The blood sample was taken at first diagnosis, before treatment began.

TCR beta CDR3 region amplification was performed from RNA transcripts. First-round RT-PCR targeting the TCR CDR3 was performed with the HTBI primer set. TCRdb ran MiXCR on the multiplex PCR reads and lists one entry per CDR3 protein. The sample includes roughly 170,000 distinct CDR3 sequences, about a sixth of them seen just once. The CDR3 runs to 15 residues. Germline loops: CDR1 SGHRS, CDR2 YFSETQ. After removal of 9 bases from V and 4 bases from J, the junction contained 12 bases not matched to a gene. This sequence joins TRBV5-1 and TRBJ2-1; 8 bases are shared with TRBD1. The sample consisted of blood. This clonotype was sampled from a woman aged 45-60 years with Graves' hyperthyroidism. For the CDR3, the DNA is TGCGCCAAAGAGAGGACAGGGAGTCTTTACAATGAGCAGTTCTTC. Residues: CAKERTGSLYNEQFF.